Below, 30 T cell receptor beta chains from the same sample are listed, as sequenced in a study of T-cell memory formation after mild COVID-19. One entry per CDR3 protein results from TCRdb running MiXCR on the 5' RACE reads. The sample lists approximately 45,000 distinct CDR3 sequences, around 6.1% occurring once. Material: PBMCs or a T cell subset sorted from them (not recorded which). These receptors were taken from an adult who had mild COVID-19 (a few samples of this study predate the infection). Cell type and time point are not known.

This clonotype was recorded a few times. The chain carries TRBV2 and TRBJ1-3; D gene unclear. The CDR3 contains 14 residues. The V gene's germline CDR1 is SNHLY and CDR2 FYNNEI. V lost 3 bases and J 0 bases, leaving 6 bases between the germline ends. As DNA, the CDR3 is TGTGCCAGCAGTGATCAGAACTCTGGAAACACCATATATTTT. Protein product: CASSDQNSGNTIYF.

This clonotype occurred many times. This chain links TRBV2 with TRBJ1-4; no clear D. This CDR3 spans 14 amino acids. Per germline, CDR1 SNHLY and CDR2 FYNNEI. Trimming stripped 5 bases from V and 8 bases from J, with 15 bases between. The DNA of the CDR3 is TGTGCCAGCAGTAGGAGAGGGTTACGAGAAAAACTGTTTTTT. Translating it yields CASSRRGLREKLFF.

By sample share, this clonotype is medium-sized. The chain's CDR3 is CASRPLAYNEQFF. The CDR3 nucleotides read TGCGCCAGCCGCCCGCTAGCGTACAATGAGCAGTTCTTC. The chain joins TRBV5-1 to TRBJ2-1, with a weak D call TRBD2 (6 bases). Per germline, CDR1 SGHRS and CDR2 YFSETQ. The germline V and J ends were trimmed by 7 bases and 4 bases, with 12 bases remaining between them. The CDR3 has 13 residues.

On this clonotype itself: One base away lies a much larger clone, so this may be a sequencing read error. This chain links TRBV27 with TRBJ2-7; TRBD1 might be the D (6 bases). This CDR3 is built from 17 residues. Germline V gives CDR1 MNHEY, CDR2 SMNVEV (reference sequence). The CDR3, as DNA: TGTGCCAGCAGTCTATCGCGTACAGGGCCCTCCTCCTACGAGCGGTACTTC. Its translation: CASSLSRTGPSSYERYF.

This chain uses TRBV15 with TRBJ1-3, with unresolved D. This CDR3 spans 16 amino acids. With 1 base removed from V and 0 bases from J, the gap between germline ends came to 10 bases. The germline V gene encodes CDR1 LNHNV and CDR2 YYDKDF (reference sequence). The CDR3 region is CATSRAATDSGNTIYF. The CDR3 DNA reads as TGTGCCACCAGCAGAGCAGCCACGGACTCTGGAAACACCATATATTTT. Complete variable domain (other parts from reference TRBV15 and TRBJ1-3): DAMVIQNPRYQVTQFGKPVTLSCSQTLNHNVMYWYQQKSSQAPKLLFHYYDKDFNNEADTPDNFQSRRPNTSFCFLDIRSPGLGDTAMYLCATSRAATDSGNTIYFGEGSWLTVV.

A few counts support this clonotype. This chain joins TRBV7-2 and TRBJ1-1; TRBD1 agrees at 8 bases. Germline V gene sequence: CDR1 SGHTA, CDR2 FQGNSA. The CDR3 has 14 residues. J lost 1 base, V lost 3 bases, and 1 base had no gene match. CDR3 DNA sequence: TGTGCCAGCAGCTTCGGGACAGGGAACACTGAAGCTTTCTTT. Translated, it gives CASSFGTGNTEAFF.

This clonotype was recorded a few times. CDR3 coding DNA: TGTGCCAGCAGATTCGGTTCCACGGGACCCTACGAGCAGTACTTC. It encodes CASRFGSTGPYEQYF. V and J are TRBV7-2 and TRBJ2-7; D possibly matches TRBD1 or TRBD2 (5 bases each). Per germline, CDR1 SGHTA and CDR2 FQGNSA. The CDR3 loop spans 15 amino acids. V dropped 6 bases and J dropped 2 bases, with 17 bases sitting between them. The full variable domain, with the rest looked up from reference TRBV7-2 and TRBJ2-7, is GAGVSQSPSNKVTEKGKDVELRCDPISGHTALYWYRQSLGQGLEFLIYFQGNSAPDKSGLPSDRFSAERTGGSVSTLTIQRTQQEDSAVYLCASRFGSTGPYEQYFGPGTRLTVT.

This clonotype was counted at least ten times. This sequence joins TRBV12-3 or TRBV12-4 and TRBJ2-1; TRBD2 agrees at 13 bases. CDR3 length: 15 residues. With 8 bases clipped from V and 6 bases from J, the junction kept 7 bases outside the gene matches. The CDR3 here is CASGRGTSGTNEQFF. DNA for the CDR3: TGTGCCAGCGGAAGAGGGACTAGCGGGACCAATGAGCAGTTCTTC.

This clonotype was seen ten or more times. The chain is built from TRBV10-2 and TRBJ2-3; 7 positions match TRBD2. Germline assignment: CDR1 WSHSY and CDR2 SAAADI. The CDR3 covers 15 residues. V trimming: 3 bases; J trimming: 2 bases; junction bases outside the gene matches: 5. The CDR3 spells CASSDGGGSTDTQYF. The CDR3 DNA reads TGCGCCAGCAGTGACGGGGGAGGGTCCACAGATACGCAGTATTTT.

This clonotype has a handful of counts. The V gene is TRBV7-3, the J gene TRBJ1-1; D not resolved. The CDR3 covers 13 residues. Trimming removed 5 bases from V and 3 bases from J, with 10 bases in between. Per germline, CDR1 SGHTA and CDR2 FQGTGA. CDR3 sequence: CASSDRGDTEAFF. CDR3 DNA: TGTGCCAGCAGCGACCGTGGTGACACTGAAGCTTTCTTT.

The V gene is TRBV12-3 or TRBV12-4, the J gene TRBJ2-2, with D hard to call. This CDR3 contains 13 residues. Trimming stripped 2 bases from V and 6 bases from J, with 7 bases between. CDR3 amino acids: CASSLRRAGELFF. CDR3 coding DNA: TGTGCCAGCAGTTTACGAAGGGCCGGGGAGCTGTTTTTT.

This clonotype rates as medium-sized. This chain joins TRBV5-1 and TRBJ2-1, with D perhaps given as TRBD1 or TRBD2 (5 bases each). Germline loops: CDR1 SGHRS, CDR2 YFSETQ. V was clipped by 3 bases and J by 7 bases, with 23 bases between them. The CDR3 extends over 17 amino acids. CDR3 sequence (DNA): TGCGCCAGCAGCTCACCGCCCGGGACCGACGCCTCTAATGAGCAGTTCTTC. Its translation: CASSSPPGTDASNEQFF.

This clonotype was recorded a few times. The gene calls are TRBV6-1 and TRBJ1-5, with D possibly being TRBD1 (6 bases). The CDR3 spans 15 residues. V was cut by 7 bases and J by 0 bases, with 13 bases left in between. Looked up from germline, CDR1 is MNHNS and CDR2 is SASEGT. This chain's CDR3 is CASMPGHLSNQPQHF. The CDR3 coding sequence is TGTGCCAGCATGCCGGGACACCTTAGCAATCAGCCCCAGCATTTT.

This clonotype was seen at least ten times. The chain has TRBV5-5 and TRBJ2-5, with D maybe TRBD2 (5 bases). V was cut by 7 bases and J by 5 bases, with 21 bases left in between. CDR1 is SGHKS, CDR2 YYEKEE, per germline (reference sequence). The CDR3 has 15 amino acids. The CDR3 sequence: CASRLTTILSETQYF. The CDR3, as DNA: TGTGCCAGCCGATTGACGACTATTCTTTCTGAGACCCAGTACTTC.

This clonotype was picked up many times. The V call is TRBV20-1, the J call TRBJ1-2; TRBD1 matches 8 bases. The germline CDR1 and CDR2 sequences are DFQATT and SNEGSKA (reference sequence). The length of the CDR3 is 12 residues. Trimming took 6 bases from V and 7 from J; bases not matched to a gene: 7. The CDR3 DNA reads TGCAGTGCCGGGACAGGAGTGCTTGGCTACACCTTC. Its protein product is CSAGTGVLGYTF.

The sample holds a few counts of this clonotype. The rearrangement joins TRBV6-1 to TRBJ1-2; the D is unclear. This CDR3 is 15 amino acids long. Trimming took 3 bases from V and 2 from J, leaving 13 bases between them. Per germline, CDR1 MNHNS and CDR2 SASEGT. CDR3 loop: CASSEPAWANYGYTF. In DNA form, the CDR3 reads TGTGCCAGCAGTGAGCCGGCCTGGGCAAACTATGGCTACACCTTC.

This clonotype came up many times. V gene TRBV7-6 combines with J gene TRBJ2-7; no clear D gene. The CDR3 extends over 14 amino acids. The germline gives CDR1 SGHVS, CDR2 FNYEAQ. Trimming cost V 1 base and J 4 bases, with 11 bases left between them. CDR3 region: CASSLGNDGYEQYF. In DNA, the CDR3 is TGTGCCAGCAGCTTAGGGAATGACGGATACGAGCAGTACTTC.

Many counts were recorded for this clonotype. As DNA, the CDR3 is TGTGCCAGCAGCCTCGGGGACCAAGAGACCCAGTACTTC. Amino acids: CASSLGDQETQYF. The chain carries TRBV5-6 and TRBJ2-5, with a weak D call TRBD2 (5 bases). V dropped 4 bases and J dropped 0 bases, with 7 bases sitting between them. CDR3 length: 13 residues. Germline assignment: CDR1 SGHDT and CDR2 YYEEEE.

V gene TRBV19 combines with J gene TRBJ1-1; 7 bases are a match to TRBD1. Germline V gene sequence: CDR1 LNHDA, CDR2 SQIVND (reference sequence). V gave up 6 bases and J gave up 10 bases; unmatched junction bases: 5. CDR3 size: 11 residues. The CDR3 reads CASRETGRAFF. The CDR3 region has the DNA TGTGCCAGTAGGGAGACAGGGCGAGCTTTCTTT. The variable domain in full, with the rest retrieved from reference TRBV19 and TRBJ1-1, is DGGITQSPKYLFRKEGQNVTLSCEQNLNHDAMYWYRQDPGQGLRLIYYSQIVNDFQKGDIAEGYSVSREKKESFPLTVTSAQKNPTAFYLCASRETGRAFFGQGTRLTVV.

The chain couples TRBV5-1 to TRBJ2-7; 7 bases line up with TRBD1. CDR1 is SGHRS and CDR2 is YFSETQ in the germline V gene. Trimming cost V 1 base and J 6 bases; bases outside gene matches: 7. This CDR3 has 14 residues. The CDR3 bases are TGCGCCAGCAGCTTGAGGGACAGTAACACCGAGCAGTACTTC. Translating gives CASSLRDSNTEQYF.

This clonotype was seen only a few times. The rearrangement uses TRBV2 and TRBJ2-3; tentatively, D is TRBD2 (5 bases). Between the trimmed V and J ends, which lost 4 bases and 3 bases, there was a span of 8 bases. CDR3 length: 13 amino acids. CDR1 SNHLY and CDR2 FYNNEI come from the germline V gene. In DNA, the CDR3 is TGTGCCAGCAGTGCCGGGGAGACAGATACGCAGTATTTT. This translates into CASSAGETDTQYF.

This clonotype occurred many times. The rearrangement joins TRBV2 to TRBJ2-1, with 7 nucleotides matching TRBD1. The CDR3 length is 15 residues. After removal of 9 bases from V and 7 bases from J, the junction contained 15 bases not matched to a gene. From germline, CDR1 is SNHLY and CDR2 FYNNEI. Written as DNA, the CDR3 is TGTGCCAGTACTCCCCGTAAAGGGGGCTGGAATGAGCAGTTCTTC. It yields the protein CASTPRKGGWNEQFF.

V and J are TRBV12-3 or TRBV12-4 and TRBJ1-5; TRBD1 is a possible D gene (6 bases). The CDR3 totals 14 residues. Trimming took off 5 bases at V and 6 bases at J, with 14 bases between the two ends. Here the CDR3 reads CASSPGHLGQPQHF. The CDR3 DNA sequence: TGTGCCAGCAGTCCGGGACATTTGGGTCAGCCCCAGCATTTT.

This clonotype was observed a handful of times. V usage is TRBV10-3 and J usage is TRBJ1-2; tentative D call: TRBD1 (6 bases). CDR3 size: 13 residues. V was clipped by 3 bases and J by 4 bases, with 9 bases between them. CDR1 is ENHRY, CDR2 SYGVKD, per germline. The CDR3 sequence is CAISEQGVYGYTF. In DNA, the CDR3 is TGTGCCATCAGTGAACAGGGAGTCTATGGCTACACCTTC.

The sample holds a few counts of this clonotype. The V gene is TRBV7-3, the J gene TRBJ2-1, with 10 bases matching TRBD2. Losses at the gene ends were 1 base for V and 6 bases for J; bases not matched to a gene: 9. Germline CDR1 SGHTA, CDR2 FQGTGA. This CDR3 comprises 17 residues. The CDR3 DNA sequence: TGTGCCAGCAGCTTAATCTCCCTAGCGGGAGCTGGCAATGAGCAGTTCTTC. This encodes CASSLISLAGAGNEQFF.

This clonotype appeared many times. The chain links TRBV4-3 to TRBJ2-3; the match to TRBD2 covers 7 bases. V lost 0 bases, J lost 3 bases, and 6 bases stayed unmatched. The CDR3 extends over 16 amino acids. In germline, CDR1 is LGHNA, CDR2 YSLEER. CDR3 nucleotides: TGCGCCAGCAGCCAAGAGGGAGGGAGGGCGACAGATACGCAGTATTTT. Translated, it gives CASSQEGGRATDTQYF.

This clonotype has a count of ten or more. The chain recombines TRBV9 with TRBJ2-2, with TRBD2 matching 8 bases. Germline V CDR1 and CDR2: SGDLS, YYNGEE. The ends lost 3 bases at V and 7 bases at J; junction bases unmatched: 11. The CDR3 sequence is 16 residues long. In nucleotides, the CDR3 is TGTGCCAGCAGCGAATTTAGCGGGGTAAATCTCGGGGAGCTGTTTTTT. This sequence encodes CASSEFSGVNLGELFF.

The gene calls are TRBV3-1 and TRBJ2-5; the D call may be TRBD1 or TRBD2 (5 bases each). Trimming took 8 bases from V and 5 from J, leaving 15 bases between them. Germline lookup yields CDR1 LGHDT and CDR2 YNNKEL (reference sequence). This CDR3 contains 13 residues. In DNA, the CDR3 is TGTGCCAGCGGTGGAACTAGGGGTGAGACCCAGTACTTC. This encodes CASGGTRGETQYF.

This clonotype was found many times. The chain joins TRBV12-3 or TRBV12-4 to TRBJ1-6; 11 bases agree with TRBD1. Trimming at V came to 7 bases and at J to 9 bases, leaving 5 bases not matched to a gene. The CDR3 sequence is 14 residues long. For the CDR3, the DNA is TGTGCCAGCACCCGGACAGGGGGCGTTTCACCCCTCCACTTT. Translation gives CASTRTGGVSPLHF.

In DNA form, the CDR3 reads TGTGCCAGCAGCCCTCCGGGACAGATCGGGAATCAGCCCCAGCATTTT. It is translated as CASSPPGQIGNQPQHF. This rearrangement joins TRBV14 to TRBJ1-5; TRBD1 matches at 7 bases. V shed 4 bases, J shed 4 bases, and the junction held 10 bases outside the gene matches. Germline V gene lookup returns CDR1 SGHDN and CDR2 FVKESK. This CDR3 spans 16 amino acids.